This T cell receptor beta chain was sequenced during a study of identical twins. In its sample, this clonotype was seen many times. Addition of a universal primer site occurred through template switching, and cDNA carried unique molecular identifiers. A single record per CDR3 protein comes from TCRdb applying MiXCR to the 5' RACE reads. The sample contains fewer than 250,000 distinct CDR3 sequences, 6% to 9% of which appear only once. The length of the CDR3 is 13 residues. Germline lookup yields CDR1 MNHEY and CDR2 SVGAGI. The germline V and J ends were trimmed by 6 bases and 3 bases, with 11 bases remaining between them. These data were also filed under a second study, of yellow fever vaccine responses in identical twins. From that paper: In identical twins, vaccine T cell responses appeared partly shared and partly individual.

The sequenced material came from memory (CD45RO+) T cells sorted from blood. The source of this sequence is a young woman in good health. V is TRBV6-5 and J is TRBJ1-1; no definite D call. CDR3 nucleotide sequence: TGTGCCAGCAGCTTAACCGGCTACACTGAAGCTTTCTTT. It translates to CASSLTGYTEAFF.